The clone carrying this T cell receptor beta chain was counted a few times. The target antigen is unknown. This specimen belongs to a study of T-cell reconstitution after alpha-beta-depleted transplantation in children. The germline V gene encodes CDR1 SGHVS and CDR2 FQNEAQ. The CDR3 extends over 16 amino acids. V was clipped by 5 bases and J by 2 bases; unmatched bases: 8. Broader study findings: At around two months after transplant, the alpha-beta T cells were reportedly derived from several hundred expanded clones that came from non-depleted graft cells. Surviving thymic progenitors and recipient T cells were the source of high TCRbeta diversity at day 60 in some patients. The authors attributed T-cell counts and diversity one year after transplant mostly to newly produced T cells.

Unique molecular identifiers were used in preparing the TCRbeta library. MiXCR was run by TCRdb on the PCR reads, yielding one entry per CDR3 protein. Among 780,000 or so distinct CDR3 sequences listed, approximately 15% were seen once. The sample consisted of PBMCs, mostly from graft donor cells, taken 360 days after TCRalphabeta/CD19-depleted stem cell transplant. V usage is TRBV7-8 and J usage is TRBJ2-3, with 9 bases lining up with TRBD1. This sequence originates from a male patient aged 10 to 17 who had a stem cell transplant for acute lymphoblastic leukemia, so the T cells may come from the graft donor. In nucleotides, the CDR3 is TGTGCCAGCAGCCAGCGGACAGGGGATATCACAGATACGCAGTATTTT. The encoded protein is CASSQRTGDITDTQYF.